This entry concerns a single T cell receptor (beta chain). The data are from a study of immune heterogeneity within non-small cell lung tumors. Multiplex PCR employing 32 V and 13 J primers generated amplicons of the TCR beta CDR3. TCRdb processed the multiplex PCR reads anew with MiXCR; each CDR3 protein has one entry. This repertoire shows around 23,000 distinct CDR3 sequences, about 26% found once; its top ten account for 3% to 4%. Looked up from germline, CDR1 is LNHNV and CDR2 is YYDKDF (reference sequence). Losses at the gene ends were 6 bases for V and 8 bases for J; bases not matched to a gene: 15. The CDR3 has 16 amino acids. Per sample, about 0.55 ug of bulk tumor genomic DNA was the template used. Several far-apart biopsies were taken per primary tumor during surgery. Curative surgery was undertaken by patients, who had untreated, newly diagnosed non-small cell lung cancer.

The origin of this receptor is a man aged 40-50 years with non-small cell lung cancer. The rearrangement joins TRBV15 to TRBJ2-1; 8 bases map to TRBD2. The sequencing input was lung tumor tissue. The CDR3 bases are TGTGCCACCAGTAGACTAGGCGAGCGGGAGAGGTATGAGCAGTTCTTC. As protein: CATSRLGERERYEQFF.